The rows below give T cell receptor beta chains drawn from one sample of a study of blood T cell repertoires in COVID-19. Measured with immunoSEQ multiplex PCR; TCRdb has only the in-frame clones, and not every one. The data contain around 88,000 clones, approximately 90% of them singletons. The material sequenced was peripheral blood. These receptors came from a woman at least 80 years old with acute or convalescent COVID-19. Both conserved end residues are part of each CDR3. A D gene is named only where the DNA matches it firmly. Where a row states a size, it is once, few, many or the class of an expanded clone; other rows omit it.

d_gene,abundance,v_gene,j_gene,CDR3nt,CDR3aa
TRBD1,NA,TRBV6-5,TRBJ1-1,TGTGCCACCCGGACAGGGGGTAGAACTGAAGCTTTCTTT,CATRTGGRTEAFF
TRBD2,NA,TRBV4-3,TRBJ2-7,TGCGCCAGCAGCCAAGATGTTAGCGGGAGCTCCGAGCAGTACTTC,CASSQDVSGSSEQYF
NA,NA,TRBV29-1,TRBJ2-7,TGCAGCGTTGGTGGATTTAAGGACAGCACCATCTCCTACGAGCAGTACTTC,CSVGGFKDSTISYEQYF
TRBD2,NA,TRBV19,TRBJ2-7,TGTGCCAGTAGTGTTTTAGCGGGAGAAGGATACGAGCAGTACTTC,CASSVLAGEGYEQYF
NA,NA,TRBV10-3,TRBJ2-2,TGTGCCATCACTCCCCAACGAAACCGGGACACCGGGGAGCTGTTTTTT,CAITPQRNRDTGELFF
NA,NA,TRBV7-3,TRBJ2-1,TGTGCCAGCAGCTTAAGGGGCGGATACAATGAGCAGTTCTTC,CASSLRGGYNEQFF
NA,once,TRBV3-1/TRBV3-2,TRBJ1-6,TGTGCCAGCAGCCCTACAGGGCATAATTCACCCCTCCACTTT,CASSPTGHNSPLHF
NA,NA,TRBV15,TRBJ1-1,TGTGCCACCAGCAGAGAAAAAGGTTTGGGAGGCACTGAAGCTTTCTTT,CATSREKGLGGTEAFF
TRBD1,NA,TRBV29-1,TRBJ1-1,TGCAGCGTTTGGACAGGGTTCAACACTGAAGCTTTCTTT,CSVWTGFNTEAFF
NA,NA,TRBV6-5,TRBJ2-7,TGTGCCAGCAGTTACAAGCGGGCCTCCGAGCAGTACTTC,CASSYKRASEQYF
NA,medium-sized,TRBV19,TRBJ1-2,TGTGCCAGTAGTATGCCAGGGTCAGTGAACTATGGCTACACCTTC,CASSMPGSVNYGYTF
NA,NA,TRBV9,TRBJ2-5,TGTGCCAGCAGCCCCTCGGGGGAAATGGAGACCCAGTACTTC,CASSPSGEMETQYF
NA,NA,TRBV5-1,TRBJ1-2,TGCGCCAGCAGGCCCACAGGGAGTAACTATGGCTACACCTTC,CASRPTGSNYGYTF
TRBD1,NA,TRBV5-1,TRBJ1-4,TGCGCCAGCAGCTTGGACAGGGGTAGAGCAACTAATGAAAAACTGTTTTTT,CASSLDRGRATNEKLFF
NA,NA,TRBV19,TRBJ2-5,TGTGCCAGTAGTCTACAGACGCCCCAAGAGACCCAGTACTTC,CASSLQTPQETQYF
TRBD1,NA,TRBV11-1,TRBJ2-1,TGTGCCAGCAGCCAAGGGACAGGGGGCGCGTACAATGAGCAGTTCTTC,CASSQGTGGAYNEQFF
TRBD2,NA,TRBV3-1/TRBV3-2,TRBJ2-7,TGTGCCAGCAGCCTTGGGCTAGCGGCCTACGAGCAGTACTTC,CASSLGLAAYEQYF
TRBD2,NA,TRBV6-2/TRBV6-3,TRBJ2-5,TGTGCCAGCAGTTACTCGGTACTAGCGGGATTGGAGACCCAGTACTTC,CASSYSVLAGLETQYF
NA,few,TRBV5-1,TRBJ1-6,TGCGCCAGCAGCTTGGATCGGGGGTGGGGTGCCTCACCCCTCCACTTT,CASSLDRGWGASPLHF
NA,NA,TRBV24-1,TRBJ2-3,TGTGCCACCAGTGATGCCCGGGGCACAGATACGCAGTATTTT,CATSDARGTDTQYF
NA,once,TRBV15,TRBJ2-3,TGTGCCACCAGCAGAGACCAGACAGATACAGATACGCAGTATTTT,CATSRDQTDTDTQYF
TRBD1,NA,TRBV5-6,TRBJ1-5,TGTGCCAGCATGGACGCAGGGGGGCAGCCCCAGCATTTT,CASMDAGGQPQHF
NA,NA,TRBV9,TRBJ2-1,TGTGCCAGCAGCGAATTAGCGAGCTCCTACAATGAGCAGTTCTTC,CASSELASSYNEQFF
NA,NA,TRBV29-1,TRBJ1-4,TGCAGCGTTGAAATCGTTAATGAAAAACTGTTTTTT,CSVEIVNEKLFF
TRBD2,once,TRBV7-8,TRBJ2-5,TGTGCCAGCGGGGGGTGGCTAGCGGGGGTCTCGGCTCAAGAGACCCAGTACTTC,CASGGWLAGVSAQETQYF
NA,NA,TRBV6-5,TRBJ1-1,TGTGCCAGCAGGGTCAGTAACACTGAAGCTTTCTTT,CASRVSNTEAFF
NA,NA,TRBV11-2,TRBJ1-1,TGTGCCAGCAGCTTGTATGGGGAGGCAGCTTTCTTT,CASSLYGEAAFF
NA,NA,TRBV2,TRBJ2-3,TGTGCCAGCAGTGAAAAGAGTACCCCCGATACGCAGTATTTT,CASSEKSTPDTQYF
TRBD1,NA,TRBV5-4,TRBJ2-7,TGTGCCAGCAGCTTGGGCCGGACAGGGGCTTACTACGAGCAGTACTTC,CASSLGRTGAYYEQYF
NA,NA,TRBV11-1,TRBJ2-1,TGTGCCAGCCGGGGGACTGGCTCCTACAATGAGCAGTTCTTC,CASRGTGSYNEQFF
NA,NA,TRBV25-1,TRBJ2-7,TGTGCCAGCAACCTTGCGGCGGGGCCGCCTGAGCAGTACTTC,CASNLAAGPPEQYF
TRBD1,NA,TRBV30,TRBJ1-3,TGTGCCTCTGAGGGGGCCCCCTCTGGAAACACCATATATTTT,CASEGAPSGNTIYF
NA,NA,TRBV18,TRBJ1-1,TGTGCCAGCTCAAGGGGTTCTGAAGCTTTCTTT,CASSRGSEAFF
TRBD2,NA,TRBV7-2,TRBJ2-3,TGTGCCAGCAGCTTGGGACTAGCGCCCGATACGCAGTATTTT,CASSLGLAPDTQYF
NA,NA,TRBV7-2,TRBJ2-1,TGTGCCAGCAGCTCGGACTGGAGCTCCTACAATGAGCAGTTCTTC,CASSSDWSSYNEQFF
NA,NA,TRBV6-2/TRBV6-3,TRBJ1-2,TGTGCCAGCAGTCAAGACGGACTCTATGGCTACACCTTC,CASSQDGLYGYTF
TRBD1,NA,TRBV29-1,TRBJ1-2,TGCAGCGTTGAGGGACAGGGTATTGGCTACACCTTC,CSVEGQGIGYTF
NA,NA,TRBV5-1,TRBJ1-5,TGCGCCAGCAGCTCCTTTGGGGGGCAGCCCCAGCATTTT,CASSSFGGQPQHF
NA,NA,TRBV24-1,TRBJ2-5,TGTGCCACCAGTTGGGGAGTAGGGGAGACCCAGTACTTC,CATSWGVGETQYF
TRBD1,NA,TRBV28,TRBJ1-4,TGTGCCAGCAGTTCAAGGACAGGGGGGAACGATGAAAAACTGTTTTTT,CASSSRTGGNDEKLFF
NA,NA,TRBV27,TRBJ2-7,TGTGCCAGCAGGAGCGGCACAAGCTCCTACGAGCAGTACTTC,CASRSGTSSYEQYF
TRBD2,NA,TRBV29-1,TRBJ2-3,TGCAGCACAAAAGAGACTAGCCCCACAGATACGCAGTATTTT,CSTKETSPTDTQYF
TRBD1,NA,TRBV18,TRBJ2-7,TGTGCCAGCTCCACGCTCGGACAGGGGGCCTACGAGCAGTACTTC,CASSTLGQGAYEQYF
NA,NA,TRBV7-2,TRBJ2-7,TGTGCCAGCGGCGGGTGGTCCTACGAGCAGTACTTC,CASGGWSYEQYF
NA,once,TRBV12-5,TRBJ2-7,TGTGCTAGTGGGTGGACTGGCTCCTACGAGCAGTACTTC,CASGWTGSYEQYF
NA,NA,TRBV5-1,TRBJ2-6,TGCGCCAGCAGCTTGGGGACACAACCCTCTGGGGCCAACGTCCTGACTTTC,CASSLGTQPSGANVLTF
TRBD1,few,TRBV6-6,TRBJ2-7,TGTGCCAGCAGAACCGGGACAGGGACCTACGAGCAGTACTTC,CASRTGTGTYEQYF
NA,NA,TRBV29-1,TRBJ1-2,TGCAGCGTTGAAGTAGGGGGAGATGGCTACACCTTC,CSVEVGGDGYTF
NA,once,TRBV10-3,TRBJ2-2,TGTGCCATCACCCAACGAGGCGAGGGCACCGGGGAGCTGTTTTTT,CAITQRGEGTGELFF
NA,NA,TRBV5-1,TRBJ2-5,TGCGCCAGCAGCGTCCTAGCGCAAGAGACCCAGTACTTC,CASSVLAQETQYF
NA,once,TRBV4-3,TRBJ1-5,TGCGCCAGCAGCTCGGACAGATATAGCAATCAGCCCCAGCATTTT,CASSSDRYSNQPQHF
NA,NA,TRBV19,TRBJ1-1,TGTGCCAGTAGTATTTGGGGGGACACTGAAGCTTTCTTT,CASSIWGDTEAFF
TRBD1,NA,TRBV5-1,TRBJ2-5,TGCGCCAGCAGCTTGGGACAGGGCCAGGAGACCCAGTACTTC,CASSLGQGQETQYF